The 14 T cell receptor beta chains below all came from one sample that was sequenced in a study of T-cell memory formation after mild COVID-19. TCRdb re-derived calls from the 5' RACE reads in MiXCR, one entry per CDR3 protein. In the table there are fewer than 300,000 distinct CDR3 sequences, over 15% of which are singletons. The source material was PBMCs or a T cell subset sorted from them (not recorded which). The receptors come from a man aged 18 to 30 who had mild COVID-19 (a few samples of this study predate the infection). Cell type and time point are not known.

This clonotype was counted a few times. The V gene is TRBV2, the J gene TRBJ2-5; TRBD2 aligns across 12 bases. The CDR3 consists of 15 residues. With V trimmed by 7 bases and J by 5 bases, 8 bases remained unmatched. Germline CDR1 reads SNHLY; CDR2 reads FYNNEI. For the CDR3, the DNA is TGTGCCAGCACCCCCTGGACTAGCGGGGCCGAGACCCAGTACTTC. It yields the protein CASTPWTSGAETQYF. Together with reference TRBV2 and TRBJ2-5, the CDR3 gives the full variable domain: EPEVTQTPSHQVTQMGQEVILRCVPISNHLYFYWYRQILGQKVEFLVSFYNNEISEKSEIFDDQFSVERPDGSNFTLKIRSTKLEDSAMYFCASTPWTSGAETQYFGPGTRLLVL.

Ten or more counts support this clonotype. The CDR3, as DNA: TGTGCCAGCAGCTTAGGTCCCCTAGATGGCTACACCTTC. Encoded protein: CASSLGPLDGYTF. The gene calls are TRBV7-2 and TRBJ1-2; the D is unclear. V was cut by 1 base and J by 6 bases, with 9 bases left in between. CDR1 is SGHTA and CDR2 is FQGNSA in the germline V gene. The CDR3 contains 13 residues.

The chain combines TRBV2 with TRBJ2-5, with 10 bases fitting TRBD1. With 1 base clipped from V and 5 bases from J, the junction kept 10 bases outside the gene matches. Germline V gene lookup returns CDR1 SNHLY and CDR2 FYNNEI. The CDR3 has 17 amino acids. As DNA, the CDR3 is TGTGCCAGCAGTGAAGAGGTTTGGACAGGGGGTCGGGAGACCCAGTACTTC. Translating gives CASSEEVWTGGRETQYF.

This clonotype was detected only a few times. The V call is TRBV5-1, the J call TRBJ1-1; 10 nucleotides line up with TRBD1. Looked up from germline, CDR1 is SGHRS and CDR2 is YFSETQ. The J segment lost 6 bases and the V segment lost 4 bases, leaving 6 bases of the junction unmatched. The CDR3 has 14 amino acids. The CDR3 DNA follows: TGCGCCAGCAGCGCCGGACAGGGGGTCGCTGAAGCTTTCTTT. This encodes CASSAGQGVAEAFF.

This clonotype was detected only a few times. Here the CDR3 DNA reads TGCGCCAGCAGCTTTTACAGGCCCCCCACCGGGGAGCTGTTTTTT. Its translation: CASSFYRPPTGELFF. The rearrangement links TRBV5-1 to TRBJ2-2; possible D gene TRBD1, 5 bases. V was clipped by 2 bases and J by 4 bases, with 12 bases between them. The CDR3 is made up of 15 amino acids. Germline V gene data show CDR1 as SGHRS and CDR2 as YFSETQ. The variable domain in full, completed from reference TRBV5-1 and TRBJ2-2, reads KAGVTQTPRYLIKTRGQQVTLSCSPISGHRSVSWYQQTPGQGLQFLFEYFSETQRNKGNFPGRFSGRQFSNSRSEMNVSTLELGDSALYLCASSFYRPPTGELFFGEGSRLTVL.

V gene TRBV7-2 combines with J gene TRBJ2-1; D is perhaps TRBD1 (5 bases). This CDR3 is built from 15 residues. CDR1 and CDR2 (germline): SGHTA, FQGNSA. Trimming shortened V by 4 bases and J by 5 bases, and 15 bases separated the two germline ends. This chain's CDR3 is CASSWVGVPHNEQFF. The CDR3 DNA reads TGTGCCAGCAGCTGGGTAGGGGTTCCCCACAATGAGCAGTTCTTC.

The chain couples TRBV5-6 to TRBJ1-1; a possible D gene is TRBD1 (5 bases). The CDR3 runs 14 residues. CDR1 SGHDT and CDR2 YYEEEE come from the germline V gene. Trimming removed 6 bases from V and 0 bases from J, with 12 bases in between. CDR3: CASTRRGLNTEAFF. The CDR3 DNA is TGTGCCAGCACCCGGCGGGGCCTGAACACTGAAGCTTTCTTT. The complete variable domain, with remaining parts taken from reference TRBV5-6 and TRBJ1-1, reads DAGVTQSPTHLIKTRGQQVTLRCSPKSGHDTVSWYQQALGQGPQFIFQYYEEEERQRGNFPDRFSGHQFPNYSSELNVNALLLGDSALYLCASTRRGLNTEAFFGQGTRLTVV.

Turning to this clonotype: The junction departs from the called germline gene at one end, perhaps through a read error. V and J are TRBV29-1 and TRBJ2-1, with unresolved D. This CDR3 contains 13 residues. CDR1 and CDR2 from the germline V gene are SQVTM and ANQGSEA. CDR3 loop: CSVEEVGSVIPLF. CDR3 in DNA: TGCAGCGTTGAAGAAGTGGGTTCGGTCATTCCCCTATTC.

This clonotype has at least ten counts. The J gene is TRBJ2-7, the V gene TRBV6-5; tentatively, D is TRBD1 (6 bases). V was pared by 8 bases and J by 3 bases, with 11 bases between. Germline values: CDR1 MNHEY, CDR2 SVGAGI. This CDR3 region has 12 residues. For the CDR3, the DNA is TGTGCCAGCCCTATCAGGGGCTACGAGCAGTACGTC. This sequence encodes CASPIRGYEQYV.

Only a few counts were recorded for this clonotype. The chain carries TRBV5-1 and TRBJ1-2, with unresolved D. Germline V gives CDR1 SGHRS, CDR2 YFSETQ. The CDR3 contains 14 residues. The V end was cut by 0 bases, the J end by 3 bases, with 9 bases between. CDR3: CASSLVGSYYGYTF. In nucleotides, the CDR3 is TGCGCCAGCAGCTTGGTAGGCAGTTACTATGGCTACACCTTC. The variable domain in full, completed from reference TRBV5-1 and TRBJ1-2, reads KAGVTQTPRYLIKTRGQQVTLSCSPISGHRSVSWYQQTPGQGLQFLFEYFSETQRNKGNFPGRFSGRQFSNSRSEMNVSTLELGDSALYLCASSLVGSYYGYTFGSGTRLTVV.

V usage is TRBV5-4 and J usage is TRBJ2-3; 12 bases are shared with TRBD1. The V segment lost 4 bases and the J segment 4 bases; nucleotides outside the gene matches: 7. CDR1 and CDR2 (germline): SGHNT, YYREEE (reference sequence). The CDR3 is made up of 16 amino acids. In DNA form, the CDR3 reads TGTGCCAGCAGCCCCTCCGGGACAGGGGGCTCAGATACGCAGTATTTT. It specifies CASSPSGTGGSDTQYF.

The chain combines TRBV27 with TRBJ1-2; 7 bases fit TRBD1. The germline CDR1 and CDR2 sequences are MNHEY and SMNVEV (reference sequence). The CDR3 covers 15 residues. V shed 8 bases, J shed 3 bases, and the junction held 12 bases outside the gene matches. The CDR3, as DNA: TGTGCCAGCTCACTCGGGACAGCAAGCTACTATGGCTACACCTTC. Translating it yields CASSLGTASYYGYTF.

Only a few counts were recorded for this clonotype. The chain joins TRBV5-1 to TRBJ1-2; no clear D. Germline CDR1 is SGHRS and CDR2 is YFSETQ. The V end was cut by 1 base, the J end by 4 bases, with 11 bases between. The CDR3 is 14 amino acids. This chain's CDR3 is CASSLSGSRYGYTF. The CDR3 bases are TGCGCCAGCAGCTTGTCGGGGAGCCGCTATGGCTACACCTTC.

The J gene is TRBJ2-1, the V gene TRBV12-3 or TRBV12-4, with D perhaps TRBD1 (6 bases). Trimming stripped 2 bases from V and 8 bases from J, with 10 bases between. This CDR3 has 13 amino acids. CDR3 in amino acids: CASSLTRGDEQFF. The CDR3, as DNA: TGTGCCAGCAGTTTAACCAGGGGCGATGAGCAGTTCTTC.